What follows describes a single T cell receptor (beta chain). Its target antigen remains unknown. Base qualities are not provided; no much larger clone lies one nucleotide away. These data belong to a study of blood T cell repertoires in COVID-19 (TCRdb year 2020). In the study overall: Samples covering the acute and convalescent phases of COVID-19 were provided by collaborators in the United States, Italy and Spain. The material from the prospective study consisted of cDNA or gDNA derived from T cells, B-cell-depleted T cells, or PBMCs. Deeply sampled blood TCRbeta repertoires from subjects exposed to, actively infected with, or recovered from COVID-19 were included in the dataset. The repertoires were released in a freely available public database intended as a resource for research on the immune response to SARS-CoV-2. Samples were obtained from the ongoing ImmuneRACE study (first 160 participants) and from 1,254 subjects provided by 6 global collaborators. Sample metadata almost always included a de-identified subject ID, COVID-19 status, age in years and sex. HLA class I and class II types, where available, came from metadata supplied by the sample provider rather than from assay-based typing.

Overall study outcomes, separate from this receptor: Clinical and demographic metadata were provided uncurated, with the amount varying by source and participant.

Whole blood was collected in K2EDTA tubes by collaborating institutions according to the institutions' own protocols. For TCRbeta analysis, collaborators shipped samples as frozen whole blood, isolated PBMCs, or DNA extracted from either of those sample types. V loses 2 bases at its end and J loses 0 bases; junction bases beyond the gene matches: 6. The germline V gene sets CDR1 to MNHEY and CDR2 to SVGEGT. The CDR3 holds 17 amino acids from the cysteine to the phenylalanine. Of the read, only the CDR3 DNA is kept; its 51 bases are in frame from base 1. The immunoSEQ Assay, a bias-controlled multiplex PCR, was used to amplify TCRbeta CDR3 regions from genomic DNA. The study's own analysis went as follows. Nucleated cell counts per sample were estimated from amplification of reference gene primers within the assay. Sequence reads were collapsed and filtered to measure the absolute abundance of every unique TCRbeta CDR3 rearrangement. For each sample, productive Simpson clonality was calculated as the square root of Simpson's diversity index across productive rearrangements. TCRdb retrieved this table from immuneACCESS and kept in-frame rearrangements only. Not all clones are present; in checked studies, unresolved V genes account for under half, and no reason is known for the remainder. From that table come the V and J calls and clone size; the DNA was used to work out D and trimming. Within this sample are about 81,000 clones, with 82% of them counted one time only. The ten largest clones capture about 10% of the sample.

This TCR derives from a man in his sixties with acute or convalescent COVID-19. The chain employs TRBV6-2 or TRBV6-3 and TRBJ2-3, with 9 middle bases fitting TRBD2. The material sequenced was peripheral blood. In nucleotide form, the sequence is TGTGCCAGCAGTTACGTGCGGGGGGGCCCTAGCACAGATACGCAGTATTTT. The translation is CASSYVRGGPSTDTQYF.